These T cell receptor beta chains were read from a single sample in a study of blood T cell repertoires in COVID-19. Profiling relied on immunoSEQ multiplex PCR, and the TCRdb table lists in-frame clones only, not all of them. The profile shows around 330,000 clones, 88% of them singletons. The sequencing input was peripheral blood. The receptors were gathered from a woman aged 25 to 45 with COVID-19, enrolled during active disease. Each CDR3 is given with its conserved first and last residue. D genes are given only for firm matches. Clone size appears in some rows only: once, few, many, or a class for an expanded clone.

clone_size	j_call	v_call	d_call	cdr3_nt	cdr3_aa
NA	TRBJ1-5	TRBV27	TRBD1	TGTGCCAGCAGACCGGGGACAGGGATTCAGCCCCAGCATTTT	CASRPGTGIQPQHF
NA	TRBJ2-3	TRBV11-3	NA	TGTGCCAGCAGCTTAGATCAGTACAGGCTCACAGATACGCAGTATTTT	CASSLDQYRLTDTQYF
NA	TRBJ2-5	TRBV5-1	NA	TGCGCCAGCAGCTTGGCGGGGGGCGAAGAGACCCAGTACTTC	CASSLAGGEETQYF
NA	TRBJ1-1	TRBV7-2	NA	TGTGCCAGCAGCTTCATCAGGGGAACCACTGAAGCTTTCTTT	CASSFIRGTTEAFF
NA	TRBJ1-4	TRBV9	TRBD1	TGTGCCAGCAGCGTAGGAGGGACAGCAACTAATGAAAAACTGTTTTTT	CASSVGGTATNEKLFF
NA	TRBJ1-5	TRBV16	NA	TGTGCCAGCAGCCAAATGGAGGGGAATCAGCCCCAGCATTTT	CASSQMEGNQPQHF
NA	TRBJ1-6	TRBV6-5	NA	TGTGCCAGCAGTTACTACCAGGGGAAGGCTTCACCCCTCCACTTT	CASSYYQGKASPLHF
once	TRBJ1-2	TRBV30	TRBD1	TGTGCCTGGGGTCGACAGGGCGGCGGCACCTTC	CAWGRQGGGTF
NA	TRBJ1-2	TRBV2	TRBD1	TGTGCCAGCAGTGAACACGTGACAGGGGGCTTAGGAGTGAAGGGCTACACCTTC	CASSEHVTGGLGVKGYTF
once	TRBJ1-4	TRBV6-5	TRBD1	TGTGCCAGCAGCCCGGGACAGGCTAATGAAAAACTGTTTTTT	CASSPGQANEKLFF
once	TRBJ1-2	TRBV7-8	NA	TGTGCCAGCAGCTTAGGTGTGGTAGATGGCTACACCTTC	CASSLGVVDGYTF
NA	TRBJ1-3	TRBV13	TRBD1	TGTGCCAGCAGCTCCTCGGACAGGGGGATAGGAAACACCATATATTTT	CASSSSDRGIGNTIYF
NA	TRBJ2-5	TRBV5-4	NA	TGTGCCAGCAGCTCTCCAGGGGAACGCAGGGAGACCCAGTACTTC	CASSSPGERRETQYF
NA	TRBJ1-1	TRBV5-1	NA	TGCGCCAGCAGCTCGGGATTTGGCGGGGACCACACTGAAGCTTTCTTT	CASSSGFGGDHTEAFF
NA	TRBJ2-5	TRBV11-1	TRBD1	TGTGCCAGCAGCTTATCAGGGGGACACCAAGAGACCCAGTACTTC	CASSLSGGHQETQYF
NA	TRBJ1-1	TRBV24-1	NA	TGTGCCACCAGTGACCGGGCCCGGGGTTCGGCTTTCTTT	CATSDRARGSAFF
NA	TRBJ2-7	TRBV7-6	NA	TGTGCCAGCAGCTCATCGGCAGGGTCGGCCTACGAGCAGTACTTC	CASSSSAGSAYEQYF
NA	TRBJ2-3	TRBV27	TRBD2	TGTGCCAGCAGTTTATCGGGACTAGCGGGGGGAGCTAGCACAGATACGCAGTATTTT	CASSLSGLAGGASTDTQYF
NA	TRBJ1-1	TRBV10-3	NA	TGTGCCATCAGTGAGTCACAGGGTGTATTGAACACTGAAGCTTTCTTT	CAISESQGVLNTEAFF
NA	TRBJ2-7	TRBV6-6	NA	TGTGCCAGCAGTTACAGACGGGGGTTTTACGAGCAGTACTTC	CASSYRRGFYEQYF
NA	TRBJ1-5	TRBV6-6	NA	TGTGCCAGCAGCCCCAGCGGAGCCAATCAGCCCCAGCATTTT	CASSPSGANQPQHF
NA	TRBJ2-3	TRBV18	NA	TGTGCCAGCTCAGGCCAGGGCGATACGCAGTATTTT	CASSGQGDTQYF
NA	TRBJ1-1	TRBV6-5	TRBD1	TGTGCCAGCAGTCCTGGGACAGGGGGCCTCACTGAAGCTTTCTTT	CASSPGTGGLTEAFF
once	TRBJ2-3	TRBV4-2	NA	TGTGCCAGCAGCCAAGGACTAACAACGAGGGCAGATACGCAGTATTTT	CASSQGLTTRADTQYF
NA	TRBJ2-1	TRBV18	TRBD2	TGTGCCAGCTCACCAGGGACTAGCTCCGGCAATGAGCAGTTCTTC	CASSPGTSSGNEQFF
NA	TRBJ1-1	TRBV14	TRBD1	TGTGCCAGCAGCCGGACAGGAGACTTGAACACTGAAGCTTTCTTT	CASSRTGDLNTEAFF
NA	TRBJ2-7	TRBV30	NA	TGTGCCTGGAGCGGGGACTCTGTCTCCTACGAGCAGTACTTC	CAWSGDSVSYEQYF
once	TRBJ1-2	TRBV19	NA	TGTGCCAGTAATCCAGATACAGGCGGCTATGGCTACACCTTC	CASNPDTGGYGYTF
once	TRBJ2-2	TRBV4-2	NA	TGTGCCAGCAGCCAAGCCACGAACAGCGGGGAGCTGTTTTTT	CASSQATNSGELFF
NA	TRBJ1-1	TRBV14	NA	TGTGCCAGCAGCCAAGATTGGGGCTGGGGGGTGAACACTGAAGCTTTCTTT	CASSQDWGWGVNTEAFF
few	TRBJ2-2	TRBV6-1	TRBD2	TGTGCCAGCAGGCTCCCGGGGGGGGCCGGGGAGCTGTTTTTT	CASRLPGGAGELFF
NA	TRBJ1-1	TRBV5-6	NA	TGTGCCAGCAGCTTGGACAGGGCCACTGAAGCTTTCTTT	CASSLDRATEAFF
NA	TRBJ2-1	TRBV19	NA	TGTGCCAGTAGTATAGAGGGGGGCAATGAGCAGTTCTTC	CASSIEGGNEQFF
NA	TRBJ2-1	TRBV5-1	TRBD2	TGCGCCAGCAGCTTGATCGGGGGGATCTCCTACAATGAGCAGTTCTTC	CASSLIGGISYNEQFF
NA	TRBJ1-4	TRBV4-3	NA	TGCGCCAGCAGCCAATGGCGAGGAACTAATGAAAAACTGTTTTTT	CASSQWRGTNEKLFF
NA	TRBJ1-2	TRBV2	TRBD1	TGTGCCAGCAGTGAAAGGGGACAGCTTAACTATGGCTACACCTTC	CASSERGQLNYGYTF
NA	TRBJ2-5	TRBV2	TRBD1	TGTGCCAGCAGCCAAGGACAGGGGGCAACCCAGTACTTC	CASSQGQGATQYF
NA	TRBJ1-3	TRBV3-1/TRBV3-2	NA	TGTGCCAGCAGCCAAGACGGAGGACGGACCAGCTCTGGAAACACCATATATTTT	CASSQDGGRTSSGNTIYF
NA	TRBJ1-4	TRBV7-9	NA	TGTGCCAGCACAAACGCAGGGATCGAAAAACTGTTTTTT	CASTNAGIEKLFF
NA	TRBJ1-2	TRBV4-1	NA	TGCGCCAGCAGCCAAGAAACAGAGCTATATGGCTACACCTTC	CASSQETELYGYTF